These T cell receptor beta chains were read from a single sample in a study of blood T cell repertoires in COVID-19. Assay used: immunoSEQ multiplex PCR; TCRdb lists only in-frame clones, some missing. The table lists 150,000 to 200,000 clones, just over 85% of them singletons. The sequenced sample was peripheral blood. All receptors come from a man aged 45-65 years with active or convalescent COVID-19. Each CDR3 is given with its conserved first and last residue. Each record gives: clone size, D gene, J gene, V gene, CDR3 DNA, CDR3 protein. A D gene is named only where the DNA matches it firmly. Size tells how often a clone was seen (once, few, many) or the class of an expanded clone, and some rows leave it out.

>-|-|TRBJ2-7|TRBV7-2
TGTGCCAGCAGCGCGGTCGGGCAACGCGGGTACGAGCAGTACTTC
CASSAVGQRGYEQYF
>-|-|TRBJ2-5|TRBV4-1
TGCGCCAGCAGCCAATGGAGGAAAGAGACCCAGTACTTC
CASSQWRKETQYF
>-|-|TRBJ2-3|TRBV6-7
TGTGCCAGCCGTTTTTTATATACGCAGTATTTT
CASRFLYTQYF
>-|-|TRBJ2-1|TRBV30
TGTGCCTGGACACTAGGGGGGGGGCAGTTCTTC
CAWTLGGGQFF
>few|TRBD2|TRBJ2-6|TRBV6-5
TGTGCCAGCAGTTTAATAGCGGGAGTTGGGGCCAACGTCCTGACTTTC
CASSLIAGVGANVLTF
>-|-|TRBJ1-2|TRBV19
TGTGCCAGTAGTATGCGTCCCCCGTCTAACTATGGCTACACCTTC
CASSMRPPSNYGYTF
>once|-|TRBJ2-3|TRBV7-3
TGTGCCAGCAGCCCCAGTCTAGGGGGGGGAGATACGCAGTATTTT
CASSPSLGGGDTQYF
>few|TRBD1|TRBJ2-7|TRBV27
TGTGCCAGCAGTTCCGGACAGGGCTACGAGCAGTACTTC
CASSSGQGYEQYF
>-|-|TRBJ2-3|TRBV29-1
TGCAGCGTTGCTGAGAATACGCAGTATTTT
CSVAENTQYF
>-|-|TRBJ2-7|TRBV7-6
TGTGCCAGCAGTTCCGACAGCCACTCCTACGAGCAGTACTTC
CASSSDSHSYEQYF
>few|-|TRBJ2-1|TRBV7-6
TGTGCCAGCAGCTTTAAGCGGAGCTCCTACAATGAGCAGTTCTTC
CASSFKRSSYNEQFF
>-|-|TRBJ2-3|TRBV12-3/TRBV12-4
TGTGCCAGCAGTTCAAACACAGATACGCAGTATTTT
CASSSNTDTQYF
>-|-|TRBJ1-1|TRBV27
TGTGCCAGCAGTGGCAGAACTGAAGCTTTCTTT
CASSGRTEAFF
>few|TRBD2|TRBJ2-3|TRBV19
TGTGCCAGTAGTATTCCGGCGGGAGAAGCCACAGATACGCAGTATTTT
CASSIPAGEATDTQYF
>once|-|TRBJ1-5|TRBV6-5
TGTGCCAGCGGGGAGACTTGGGGCAATCAGCCCCAGCATTTT
CASGETWGNQPQHF
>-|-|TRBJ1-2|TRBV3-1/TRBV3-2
TGTGCCAGCAGCCAAACCGGGACATTTAACTATGGCTACACCTTC
CASSQTGTFNYGYTF
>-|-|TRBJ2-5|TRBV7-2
TGTGCCAGCAGCCCAGGACCCTCACAGGGAGAGACCCAGTACTTC
CASSPGPSQGETQYF
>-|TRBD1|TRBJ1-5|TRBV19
TGTGCCAGTACGACAGGGGGCGGCAATCAGCCCCAGCATTTT
CASTTGGGNQPQHF
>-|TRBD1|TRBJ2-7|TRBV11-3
TGTGCCAGCAGCTTATCGGGGCAGGGGGTTTACGAGCAGTACTTC
CASSLSGQGVYEQYF
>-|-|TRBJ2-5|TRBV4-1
TGCGCCAGCAGCCAGTGGCGGCAAGAGACCCAGTACTTC
CASSQWRQETQYF
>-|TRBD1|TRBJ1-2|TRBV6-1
TGTGCCAGCAGTGAACACCCGGGACAGGGGAACTATGGCTACACCTTC
CASSEHPGQGNYGYTF
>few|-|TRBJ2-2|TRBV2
TGTGCCAGCAGTGAAGTCAGGGCCCCGAACACCGGGGAGCTGTTTTTT
CASSEVRAPNTGELFF
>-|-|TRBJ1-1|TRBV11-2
TGTGCCAGCAGTCAACAGGGCGTTGGGAGCACTGAAGCTTTCTTT
CASSQQGVGSTEAFF
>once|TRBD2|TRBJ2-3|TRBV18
TGTGCCAGCTTAAAGCGGGGGGGCTCAGATACGCAGTATTTT
CASLKRGGSDTQYF
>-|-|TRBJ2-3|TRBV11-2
TGTGCCAGCAGCTTCCACGACAAGGCAGATACGCAGTATTTT
CASSFHDKADTQYF
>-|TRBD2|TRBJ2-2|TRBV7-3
TGTGCCAGCAGCTTGACTAGCGGGAACACCGGGGAGCTGTTTTTT
CASSLTSGNTGELFF
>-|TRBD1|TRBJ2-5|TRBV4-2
TGTGCCAGCAGCCAAGGGGGACAGGGGAACCAAGAGACCCAGTACTTC
CASSQGGQGNQETQYF
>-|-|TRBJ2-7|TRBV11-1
TGTGCCAGCAGCTTAGGAGGGCTAGAGACCTACGAGCAGTACTTC
CASSLGGLETYEQYF
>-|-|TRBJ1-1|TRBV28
TGTGCCAGCAGTCACAGACAGGTCGAGAACACTGAAGCTTTCTTT
CASSHRQVENTEAFF
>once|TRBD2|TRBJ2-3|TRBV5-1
TGCGCCAGCAGCTCCCGGACTAGCGGAGGCACAGATACGCAGTATTTT
CASSSRTSGGTDTQYF
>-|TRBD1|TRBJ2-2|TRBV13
TGTGCCAGCAGCCCTGACAGGGTAAACACCGGGGAGCTGTTTTTT
CASSPDRVNTGELFF
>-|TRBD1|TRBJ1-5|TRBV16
TGTGCCAGCAGCCACACGCGGTCGACAGGGGTCAATCAGCCCCAGCATTTT
CASSHTRSTGVNQPQHF
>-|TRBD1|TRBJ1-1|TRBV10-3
TGTGCCATCAGTGAAAGGGGGCCCGGGAACACTGAAGCTTTCTTT
CAISERGPGNTEAFF
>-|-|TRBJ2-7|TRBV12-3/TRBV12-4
TGTGCCAGCAGTCTTGAATGGGGCCACGAGCAGTACTTC
CASSLEWGHEQYF
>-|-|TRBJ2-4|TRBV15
TGTGCCACCAGCGCACACAGGGACGACATTCAGTACTTC
CATSAHRDDIQYF
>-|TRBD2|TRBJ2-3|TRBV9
TGTGCCAGCAGCGAACTAGCGGGGGTAGTAGATACGCAGTATTTT
CASSELAGVVDTQYF
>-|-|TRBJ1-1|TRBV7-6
TGTGCCAGCCGCTCGTCTCCCTTGAACACTGAAGCTTTCTTT
CASRSSPLNTEAFF
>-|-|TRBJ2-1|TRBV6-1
TGTGCCAGCAGTGAAAGGGGGGGCTCCTACAATGAGCAGTTCTTC
CASSERGGSYNEQFF
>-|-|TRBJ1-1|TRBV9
TGTGCCAGCAGCGTAGCTACTCATGACACTGAAGCTTTCTTT
CASSVATHDTEAFF
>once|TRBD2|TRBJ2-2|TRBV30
TGTGCCTGGAGTGTAGGCTTGTACGCTAGCGGGAGGGGGACCGGGGAGCTGTTTTTT
CAWSVGLYASGRGTGELFF
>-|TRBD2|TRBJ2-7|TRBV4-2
TGTGCCAGCAGCCAAGATCCCAGCGGGGGCGCCAGGTACGAGCAGTACTTC
CASSQDPSGGARYEQYF